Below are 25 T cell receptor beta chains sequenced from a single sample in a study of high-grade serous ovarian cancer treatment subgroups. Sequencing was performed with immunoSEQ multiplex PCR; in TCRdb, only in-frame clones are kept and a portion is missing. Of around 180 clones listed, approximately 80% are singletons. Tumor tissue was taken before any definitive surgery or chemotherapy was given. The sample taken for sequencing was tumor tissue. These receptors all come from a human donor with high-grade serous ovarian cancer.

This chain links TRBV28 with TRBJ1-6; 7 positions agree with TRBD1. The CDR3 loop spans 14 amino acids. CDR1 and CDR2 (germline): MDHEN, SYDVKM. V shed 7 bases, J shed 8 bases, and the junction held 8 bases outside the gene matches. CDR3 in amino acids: CASISGGVHSPLHF. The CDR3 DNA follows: TGTGCCAGCATTTCAGGGGGAGTTCATTCACCCCTCCACTTT.

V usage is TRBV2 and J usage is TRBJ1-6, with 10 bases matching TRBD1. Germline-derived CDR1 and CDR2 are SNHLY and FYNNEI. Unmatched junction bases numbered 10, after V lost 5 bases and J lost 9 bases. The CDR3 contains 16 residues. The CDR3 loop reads CASSPPDRGVRSPLHF. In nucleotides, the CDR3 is TGTGCCAGCAGTCCTCCGGACAGGGGGGTCCGTTCACCCCTCCACTTT.

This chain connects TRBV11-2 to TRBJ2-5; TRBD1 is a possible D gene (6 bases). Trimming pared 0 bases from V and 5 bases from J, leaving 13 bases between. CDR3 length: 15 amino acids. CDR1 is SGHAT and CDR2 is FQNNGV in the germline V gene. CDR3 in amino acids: CASSLDGTPQETQYF. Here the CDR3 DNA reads TGTGCCAGCAGCTTAGATGGGACACCGCAGGAGACCCAGTACTTC.

CDR3 nucleotides: TGTGCCTGGAGTGGGGGGCTTGAAAAACTGTTTTTT. It translates to CAWSGGLEKLFF. V usage is TRBV30 and J usage is TRBJ1-4; maybe TRBD1 (6 bases). The CDR3 runs to 12 residues. Trimming stripped 1 base from V and 7 bases from J, with 7 bases between. Germline V gene data show CDR1 as GTSNPN and CDR2 as SVGIG (reference sequence).

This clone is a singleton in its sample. CDR3 region: CASSLGGPYEQYF. CDR3 sequence (DNA): TGTGCCAGCAGCTTGGGGGGGCCCTACGAGCAGTACTTC. V usage is TRBV5-6 and J usage is TRBJ2-7; D perhaps matches TRBD1 (6 bases). Germline-derived CDR1 and CDR2 are SGHDT and YYEEEE. V shed 0 bases and J shed 2 bases, with 6 bases lying between them. The CDR3 covers 13 residues.

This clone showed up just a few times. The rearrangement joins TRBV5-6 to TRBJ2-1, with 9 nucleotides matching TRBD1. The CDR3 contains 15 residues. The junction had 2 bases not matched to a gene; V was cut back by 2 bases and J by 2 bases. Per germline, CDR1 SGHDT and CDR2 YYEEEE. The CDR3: CASSFGDRAYNEQFF. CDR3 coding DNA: TGTGCCAGCAGCTTTGGGGACAGGGCCTACAATGAGCAGTTCTTC. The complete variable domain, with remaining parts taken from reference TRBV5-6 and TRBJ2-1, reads DAGVTQSPTHLIKTRGQQVTLRCSPKSGHDTVSWYQQALGQGPQFIFQYYEEEERQRGNFPDRFSGHQFPNYSSELNVNALLLGDSALYLCASSFGDRAYNEQFFGPGTRLTVL.

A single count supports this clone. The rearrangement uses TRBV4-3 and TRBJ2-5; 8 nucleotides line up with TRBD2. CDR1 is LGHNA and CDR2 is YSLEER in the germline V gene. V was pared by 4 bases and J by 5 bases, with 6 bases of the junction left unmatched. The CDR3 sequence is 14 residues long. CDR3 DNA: TGCGCCAGCAGCCCAAACGGGGGGGCGGAGACCCAGTACTTC. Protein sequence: CASSPNGGAETQYF.

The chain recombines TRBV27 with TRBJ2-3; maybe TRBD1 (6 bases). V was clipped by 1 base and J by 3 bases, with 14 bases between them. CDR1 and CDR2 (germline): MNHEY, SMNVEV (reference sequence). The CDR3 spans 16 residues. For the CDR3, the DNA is TGTGCCAGCAGTTTATGGGCAGGGGTCGGGACAGATACGCAGTATTTT. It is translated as CASSLWAGVGTDTQYF.

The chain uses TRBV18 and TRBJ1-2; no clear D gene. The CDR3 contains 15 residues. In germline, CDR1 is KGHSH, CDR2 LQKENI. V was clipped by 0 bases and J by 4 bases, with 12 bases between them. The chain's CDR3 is CASSPPDNYFYGYTF. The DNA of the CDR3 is TGTGCCAGCTCACCACCGGATAACTACTTCTATGGCTACACCTTC.

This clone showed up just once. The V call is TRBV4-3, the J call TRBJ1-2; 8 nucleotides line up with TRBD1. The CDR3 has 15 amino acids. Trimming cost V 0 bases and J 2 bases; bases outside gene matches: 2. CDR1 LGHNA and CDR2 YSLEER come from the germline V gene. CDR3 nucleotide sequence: TGCGCCAGCAGCCAAGAGCGACAGGGGAACTATGGCTACACCTTC. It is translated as CASSQERQGNYGYTF.

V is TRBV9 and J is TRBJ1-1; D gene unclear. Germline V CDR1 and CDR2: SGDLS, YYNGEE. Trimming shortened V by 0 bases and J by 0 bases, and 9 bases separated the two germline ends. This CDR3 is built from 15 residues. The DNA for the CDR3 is TGTGCCAGCAGCGTAGAAGGCAGCATGAACACTGAAGCTTTCTTT. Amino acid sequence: CASSVEGSMNTEAFF.

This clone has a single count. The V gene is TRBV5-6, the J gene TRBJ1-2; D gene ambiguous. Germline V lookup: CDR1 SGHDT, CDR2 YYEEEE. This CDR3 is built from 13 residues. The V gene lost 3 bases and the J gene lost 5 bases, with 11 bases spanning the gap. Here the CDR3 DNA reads TGTGCCAGCAGCTCGGGTATGGAATATGGCTACACCTTC. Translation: CASSSGMEYGYTF.

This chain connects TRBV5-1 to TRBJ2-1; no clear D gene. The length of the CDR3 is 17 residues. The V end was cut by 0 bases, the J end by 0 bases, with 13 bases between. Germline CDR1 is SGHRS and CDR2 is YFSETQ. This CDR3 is CASSLEGLSSSYNEQFF. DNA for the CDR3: TGCGCCAGCAGCTTGGAAGGGCTGTCCTCCTCCTACAATGAGCAGTTCTTC.

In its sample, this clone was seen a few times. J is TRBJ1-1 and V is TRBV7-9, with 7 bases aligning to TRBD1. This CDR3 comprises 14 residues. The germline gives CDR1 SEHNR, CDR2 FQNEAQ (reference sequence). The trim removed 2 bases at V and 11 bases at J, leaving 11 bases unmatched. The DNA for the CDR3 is TGTGCCAGCAGCTTAATGGATACGGGACAGCGGGCTTTCTTT. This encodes CASSLMDTGQRAFF.

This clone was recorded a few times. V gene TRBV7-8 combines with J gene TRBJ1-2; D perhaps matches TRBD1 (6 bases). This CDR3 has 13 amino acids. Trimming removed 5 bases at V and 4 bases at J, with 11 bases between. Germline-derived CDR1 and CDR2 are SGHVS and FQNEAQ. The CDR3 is CASSPTDSYGYTF. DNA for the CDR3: TGTGCCAGCAGCCCTACGGACAGCTATGGCTACACCTTC.

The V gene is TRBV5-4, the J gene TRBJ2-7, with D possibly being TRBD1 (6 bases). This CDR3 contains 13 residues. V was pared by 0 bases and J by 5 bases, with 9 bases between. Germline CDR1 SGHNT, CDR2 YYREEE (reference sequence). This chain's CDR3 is CASSLDRVNEQYF. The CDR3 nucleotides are TGTGCCAGCAGCTTGGACAGGGTTAACGAGCAGTACTTC.

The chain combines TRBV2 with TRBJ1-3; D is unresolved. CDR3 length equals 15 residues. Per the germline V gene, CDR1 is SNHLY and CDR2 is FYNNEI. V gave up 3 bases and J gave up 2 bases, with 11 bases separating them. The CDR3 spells CASSDRQGTGNTIYF. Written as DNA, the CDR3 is TGTGCCAGCAGTGACAGGCAAGGGACTGGAAACACCATATATTTT. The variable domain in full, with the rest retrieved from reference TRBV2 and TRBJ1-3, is EPEVTQTPSHQVTQMGQEVILRCVPISNHLYFYWYRQILGQKVEFLVSFYNNEISEKSEIFDDQFSVERPDGSNFTLKIRSTKLEDSAMYFCASSDRQGTGNTIYFGEGSWLTVV.

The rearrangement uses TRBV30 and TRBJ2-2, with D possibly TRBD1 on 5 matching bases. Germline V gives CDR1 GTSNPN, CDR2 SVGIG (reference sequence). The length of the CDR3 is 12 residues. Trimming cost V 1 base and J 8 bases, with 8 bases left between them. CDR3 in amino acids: CAWSERGGELFF. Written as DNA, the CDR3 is TGTGCCTGGAGTGAAAGGGGAGGGGAGCTGTTTTTT. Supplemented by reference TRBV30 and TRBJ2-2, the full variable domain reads SQTIHQWPATLVQPVGSPLSLECTVEGTSNPNLYWYRQAAGRGLQLLFYSVGIGQISSEVPQNLSASRPQDRQFILSSKKLLLSDSGFYLCAWSERGGELFFGEGSRLTVL.

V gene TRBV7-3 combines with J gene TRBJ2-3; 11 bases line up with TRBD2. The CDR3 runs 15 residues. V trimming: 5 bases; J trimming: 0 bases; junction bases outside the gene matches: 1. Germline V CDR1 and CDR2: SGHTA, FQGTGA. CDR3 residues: CASSRLAGSTDTQYF. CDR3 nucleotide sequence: TGTGCCAGCAGCAGACTAGCGGGAAGCACAGATACGCAGTATTTT.

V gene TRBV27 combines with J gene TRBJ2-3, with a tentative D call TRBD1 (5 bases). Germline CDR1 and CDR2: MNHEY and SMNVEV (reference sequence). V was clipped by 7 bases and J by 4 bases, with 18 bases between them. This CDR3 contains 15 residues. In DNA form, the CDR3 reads TGTGCCAGCACCGTGGGGCTTAATGGGGCAGATACGCAGTATTTT. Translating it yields CASTVGLNGADTQYF.

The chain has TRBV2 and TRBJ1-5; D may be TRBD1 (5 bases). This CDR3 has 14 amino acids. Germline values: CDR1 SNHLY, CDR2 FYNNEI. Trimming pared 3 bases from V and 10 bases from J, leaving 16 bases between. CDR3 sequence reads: CASSDTGEDGPQHF. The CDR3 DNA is TGTGCCAGCAGTGATACAGGAGAGGACGGTCCCCAGCATTTT.

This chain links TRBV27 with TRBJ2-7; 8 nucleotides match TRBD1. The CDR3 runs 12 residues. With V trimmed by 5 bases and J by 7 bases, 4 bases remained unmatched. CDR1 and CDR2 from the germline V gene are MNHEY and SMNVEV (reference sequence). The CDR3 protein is CASSIRGREQYF. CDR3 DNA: TGTGCCAGCAGTATCAGGGGGCGTGAGCAGTACTTC.

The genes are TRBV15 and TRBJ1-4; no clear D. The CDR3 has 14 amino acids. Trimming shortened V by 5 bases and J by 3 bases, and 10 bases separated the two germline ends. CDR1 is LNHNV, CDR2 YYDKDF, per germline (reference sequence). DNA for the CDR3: TGTGCCACCAGCGAACGGGTATCTAATGAAAAACTGTTTTTT. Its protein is CATSERVSNEKLFF.

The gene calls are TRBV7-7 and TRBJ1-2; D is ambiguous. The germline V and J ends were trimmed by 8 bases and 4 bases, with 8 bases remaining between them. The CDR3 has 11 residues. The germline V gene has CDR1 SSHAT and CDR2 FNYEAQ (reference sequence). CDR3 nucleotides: TGTGCCAGCCGAAAGACCTATGGCTACACCTTC. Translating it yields CASRKTYGYTF.

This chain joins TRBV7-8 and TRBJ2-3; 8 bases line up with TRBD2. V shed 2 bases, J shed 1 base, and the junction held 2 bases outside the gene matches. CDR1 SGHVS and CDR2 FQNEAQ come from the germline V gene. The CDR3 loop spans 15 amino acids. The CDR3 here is CASSLMTSGTDTQYF. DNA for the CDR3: TGTGCCAGCAGCTTAATGACTAGCGGCACAGATACGCAGTATTTT.